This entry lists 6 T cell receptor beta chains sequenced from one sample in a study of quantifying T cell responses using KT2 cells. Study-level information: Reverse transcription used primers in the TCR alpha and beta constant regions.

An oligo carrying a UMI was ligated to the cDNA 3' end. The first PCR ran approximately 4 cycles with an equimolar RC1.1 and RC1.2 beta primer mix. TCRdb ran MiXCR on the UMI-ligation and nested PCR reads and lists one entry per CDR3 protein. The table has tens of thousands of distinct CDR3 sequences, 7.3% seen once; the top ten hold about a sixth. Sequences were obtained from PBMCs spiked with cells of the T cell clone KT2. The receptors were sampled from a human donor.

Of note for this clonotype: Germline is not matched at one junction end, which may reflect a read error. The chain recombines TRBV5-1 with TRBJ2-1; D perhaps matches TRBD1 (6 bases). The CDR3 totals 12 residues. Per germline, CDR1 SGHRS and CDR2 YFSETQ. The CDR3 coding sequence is TGCGCCAGCAGCTTGGGACAGGCCCAGTTCGTCTTC. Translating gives CASSLGQAQFVF. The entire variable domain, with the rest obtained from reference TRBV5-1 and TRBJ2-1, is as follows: KAGVTQTPRYLIKTRGQQVTLSCSPISGHRSVSWYQQTPGQGLQFLFEYFSETQRNKGNFPGRFSGRQFSNSRSEMNVSTLELGDSALYLCASSLGQAQFVFGPGTRLTVL.

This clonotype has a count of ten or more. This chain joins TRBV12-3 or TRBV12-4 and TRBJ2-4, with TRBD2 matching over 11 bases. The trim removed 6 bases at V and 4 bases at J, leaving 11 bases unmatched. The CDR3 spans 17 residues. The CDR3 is CASSTPGLADGKNIQYF. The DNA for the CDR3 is TGTGCCAGCAGCACGCCGGGACTAGCGGATGGGAAAAACATTCAGTACTTC.

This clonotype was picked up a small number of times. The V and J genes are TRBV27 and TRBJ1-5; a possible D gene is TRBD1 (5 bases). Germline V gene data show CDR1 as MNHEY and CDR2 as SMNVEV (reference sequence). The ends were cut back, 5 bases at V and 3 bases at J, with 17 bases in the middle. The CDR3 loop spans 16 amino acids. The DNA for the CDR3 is TGTGCCAGCAGTCCGTACCGACAGTTATACAATCAGCCCCAGCATTTT. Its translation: CASSPYRQLYNQPQHF.

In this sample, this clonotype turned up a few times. CDR3 DNA sequence: TGCGCCAGCAGCTTACAGGGCTACGAGCAGTACTTC. It translates to CASSLQGYEQYF. V is TRBV5-1 and J is TRBJ2-7; the D gene is possibly TRBD1 (6 bases). This CDR3 comprises 12 residues. The germline V gene encodes CDR1 SGHRS and CDR2 YFSETQ. V gave up 2 bases and J gave up 3 bases, with 6 bases separating them.

For the CDR3, the DNA is TGTGCCAGCAGCCGAACCTGGGCTTCTGGGGATCAAGAGACCCAGTACTTC. Protein: CASSRTWASGDQETQYF. The chain is built from TRBV7-8 and TRBJ2-5; no definite D call. Trimming pared 5 bases from V and 2 bases from J, leaving 21 bases between. This CDR3 is built from 17 residues. The germline V gene encodes CDR1 SGHVS and CDR2 FQNEAQ.

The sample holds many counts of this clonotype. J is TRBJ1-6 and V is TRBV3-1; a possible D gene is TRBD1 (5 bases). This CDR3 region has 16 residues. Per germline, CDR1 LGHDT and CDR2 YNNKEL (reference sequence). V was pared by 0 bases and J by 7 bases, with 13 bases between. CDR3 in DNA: TGTGCCAGCAGCCAAGAAACCCGACAGCGGAATTCACCCCTCCACTTT. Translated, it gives CASSQETRQRNSPLHF.